This TCR beta chain derives from a study of blood T cell repertoires in COVID-19. Study overall: Spain, Italy and the United States supplied samples that represented acute and convalescent COVID-19.

The repertoire was sequenced with immunoSEQ multiplex PCR; TCRdb's copy has only in-frame clones and lacks some. The sample lists more than 300,000 clones, over 80% seen once, with 5% to 6% in the top ten. Germline values: CDR1 SGHTA, CDR2 FQGNSA. The J segment lost 5 bases and the V segment lost 4 bases, leaving 8 bases of the junction unmatched. The length of the CDR3 is 15 residues. Donors were grouped by their self-reported clinical history. Among Cohort 3 donors, those recovered had two negative PCRs, clearance, or symptom resolution. The chain has TRBV7-2 and TRBJ1-5; 7 bases agree with TRBD1. The origin of this receptor is a woman aged 45-59 years who had recovered from COVID-19. The source material was PBMCs or T cells enriched from blood (not recorded which). The CDR3 sequence: CASSYVGQNYQPQHF. Here the CDR3 DNA reads TGTGCCAGCAGCTACGTGGGACAGAATTATCAGCCCCAGCATTTT. The full variable domain, with the rest looked up from reference TRBV7-2 and TRBJ1-5, is GAGVSQSPSNKVTEKGKDVELRCDPISGHTALYWYRQSLGQGLEFLIYFQGNSAPDKSGLPSDRFSAERTGGSVSTLTIQRTQQEDSAVYLCASSYVGQNYQPQHFGDGTRLSIL.